The 2 T cell receptor beta chains listed next were all sequenced from one sample in a study of CD8+ T cells in alopecia areata. The sample's treatment: oral pan-JAK inhibitor, 5-10 mg twice daily. Investigators isolated RNA and reverse transcribed it into cDNA to act as the sequencing template. The table came from immunoSEQ multiplex PCR; TCRdb's copy has only in-frame clones and leaves some out. Here the sample spans hundreds of thousands of clones, 60% being singletons. The sample consisted of CD4+ T cells sorted from blood, taken around week 54, from a patient treated with tofacitinib. These receptors came from a human donor with alopecia areata.

This chain joins TRBV30 and TRBJ1-1, with TRBD1 matching over 8 bases. This CDR3 has 14 residues. From germline, CDR1 is GTSNPN and CDR2 SVGIG (reference sequence). The junction had 5 bases not matched to a gene; V was cut back by 5 bases and J by 0 bases. This CDR3 is CAWGPGGVNTEAFF. Here the CDR3 DNA reads TGTGCCTGGGGCCCAGGGGGCGTGAACACTGAAGCTTTCTTT.

This clone appeared a single time. The chain links TRBV9 to TRBJ1-2, with D unclear. Deletions cut 1 base from V and 4 bases from J, with 11 bases between. The CDR3 sequence is 14 residues long. Germline V gives CDR1 SGDLS, CDR2 YYNGEE. CDR3 amino acids: CASSVSGLGYGYTF. The CDR3 coding sequence is TGTGCCAGCAGCGTAAGCGGGCTGGGCTATGGCTACACCTTC. Supplemented by reference TRBV9 and TRBJ1-2, the full variable domain reads DSGVTQTPKHLITATGQRVTLRCSPRSGDLSVYWYQQSLDQGLQFLIQYYNGEERAKGNILERFSAQQFPDLHSELNLSSLELGDSALYFCASSVSGLGYGYTFGSGTRLTVV.